This TCR beta chain is from a study of cytomegalovirus exposure and HLA in healthy donors. Study results and caveats: Being indistinguishable, some V segments were excluded, TRBV6-2 and TRBV6-3 among them.

The sample holds one count of this clone. Its target is unknown. The CDR3 contains 16 residues. The germline CDR1 and CDR2 sequences are SGDLS and YYNGEE. V shed 3 bases, J shed 3 bases, and the junction held 4 bases outside the gene matches. Both 60 Vbeta primers and 13 Jbeta primers went into the PCR. Clones were read by immunoSEQ multiplex PCR, and TCRdb kept only the in-frame ones, dropping some. The table records around 100,000 clones, around four fifths of them present only once. The sequenced sample consisted of PBMCs. The chain employs TRBV9 and TRBJ2-7; TRBD2 aligns across 15 bases. The TCR originated in a male donor in good health and CMV-seropositive. CDR3 loop: CASSAGTSGGFYEQYF. CDR3 sequence (DNA): TGTGCCAGCAGCGCGGGGACTAGCGGGGGGTTCTACGAGCAGTACTTC.